The 16 T cell receptor beta chains listed next were all sequenced from one sample in a study of T cell responses to AZD1222 COVID-19 vaccine. Clones were sequenced by immunoSEQ multiplex PCR, and TCRdb holds only the in-frame ones, with some missing. This sample carries over 130,000 clones, under 95% of them seen once, and the ten largest clones take 5.1%. The input for sequencing was peripheral blood, taken on day 0 of AZD1222 vaccination. The receptors shown here come from an adult in good health.

As DNA, the CDR3 is TGTGCCAGCAGCTTGGGACTAGGGAATGAGCAGTTCTTC. It specifies CASSLGLGNEQFF. This chain joins TRBV9 and TRBJ2-1; 8 bases match TRBD2. Trimming took 4 bases from V and 7 from J; bases not matched to a gene: 4. The CDR3 has 13 residues. The germline CDR1 and CDR2 sequences are SGDLS and YYNGEE.

V and J are TRBV19 and TRBJ1-5; D may be TRBD1 (5 bases). The CDR3 is 13 residues long. V was shortened by 6 bases and J by 3 bases, with 9 bases between the two germline ends. Germline assignment: CDR1 LNHDA and CDR2 SQIVND (reference sequence). DNA for the CDR3: TGTGCCAGTAGCGACAGAAACAATCAGCCCCAGCATTTT. This gives the protein CASSDRNNQPQHF.

The chain uses TRBV7-2 and TRBJ1-5; D not resolved. V was pared by 5 bases and J by 2 bases, with 7 bases between. The CDR3 is made up of 13 amino acids. The V gene's germline CDR1 is SGHTA and CDR2 FQGNSA. CDR3 nucleotides: TGTGCCAGCAGCACTCGGGGCAATCAGCCCCAGCATTTT. It is translated as CASSTRGNQPQHF.

The chain links TRBV11-3 to TRBJ2-7; D perhaps matches TRBD2 (5 bases). Germline CDR1 and CDR2: SGHNT and YENEEA. V lost 5 bases and J lost 2, with 16 bases in between. The CDR3 is made up of 15 amino acids. CDR3 nucleotides: TGTGCCAGCAGCCGGGGTTCAGGATCCCCCTACGAGCAGTACTTC. Encoded protein: CASSRGSGSPYEQYF.

V and J are TRBV5-1 and TRBJ1-2, with TRBD1 identical over 10 bases. The CDR3 contains 13 residues. V shed 5 bases, J shed 14 bases, and the junction held 12 bases outside the gene matches. Germline V gene sequence: CDR1 SGHRS, CDR2 YFSETQ. The CDR3 here is CASSPGTGAPFTF. The DNA of the CDR3 is TGCGCCAGCAGTCCCGGGACAGGGGCCCCCTTTACCTTC.

The gene calls are TRBV5-1 and TRBJ2-7; D is possibly TRBD1 or TRBD2 (6 bases each). The V gene lost 0 bases and the J gene lost 4 bases, with 11 bases spanning the gap. CDR1 and CDR2 from the germline V gene are SGHRS and YFSETQ. The CDR3 has 14 residues. The CDR3 nucleotides are TGCGCCAGCAGCTTGGACAGGGCGGGGTACGAGCAGTACTTC. Translated, it gives CASSLDRAGYEQYF.

Concerning this clone: Other DNA sequences from this sample encode an identical CDR3 as well. The chain employs TRBV7-2 and TRBJ1-4; D is uncertain. CDR1 is SGHTA, CDR2 FQGNSA, per germline. V was trimmed by 3 bases and J by 3 bases, leaving 8 bases between them. The CDR3 is 14 residues long. The CDR3 protein is CASSFGRANEKLFF. The CDR3 nucleotides are TGTGCCAGCAGCTTCGGAAGGGCTAATGAAAAACTGTTTTTT.

The V call is TRBV10-3, the J call TRBJ1-2, with 7 bases identical to TRBD1. The CDR3 is 16 amino acids. J lost 8 bases, V lost 0 bases, and 12 bases had no gene match. CDR1 ENHRY and CDR2 SYGVKD come from the germline V gene. CDR3 region: CAISESRTGSVWGYTF. The CDR3 DNA is TGTGCCATCAGTGAGTCGCGGACAGGTTCGGTGTGGGGCTACACCTTC.

V is TRBV29-1 and J is TRBJ1-1; D is undetermined. Germline V gene sequence: CDR1 SQVTM, CDR2 ANQGSEA. V lost 6 bases to trimming and J lost 5 bases, with 13 bases between them. The CDR3 covers 12 residues. The CDR3: CSVGGWSTEAFF. For the CDR3, the DNA is TGCAGCGTAGGAGGTTGGAGTACTGAAGCTTTCTTT.

The CDR3 region is CASSHRTGVNQPQHF. The CDR3 coding sequence is TGTGCCAGCAGTCACCGTACAGGGGTGAATCAGCCCCAGCATTTT. The chain employs TRBV6-2 or TRBV6-3 and TRBJ1-5; 7 nucleotides line up with TRBD1. Germline-derived CDR1 and CDR2 are MNHEY and SVGEGT. CDR3 size: 15 residues. Unmatched junction bases numbered 8, after V lost 5 bases and J lost 4 bases.

The rearrangement uses TRBV19 and TRBJ2-2; D gene unclear. V lost 3 bases and J 5 bases, leaving 7 bases between the germline ends. The germline V gene encodes CDR1 LNHDA and CDR2 SQIVND (reference sequence). CDR3 length: 13 amino acids. Here the CDR3 DNA reads TGTGCCAGTAGTATCTCCTGGACCGGGGAGCTGTTTTTT. Protein sequence: CASSISWTGELFF.

The J gene is TRBJ2-5, the V gene TRBV5-1; unclear D gene. The germline V gene has CDR1 SGHRS and CDR2 YFSETQ. V was trimmed by 0 bases and J by 5 bases, leaving 8 bases between them. This CDR3 has 13 amino acids. CDR3 in DNA: TGCGCCAGCAGCTTGGGGTCGTCGGAGACCCAGTACTTC. Amino acids: CASSLGSSETQYF. Using reference TRBV5-1 and TRBJ2-5 for the parts outside the CDR3, the full variable domain is KAGVTQTPRYLIKTRGQQVTLSCSPISGHRSVSWYQQTPGQGLQFLFEYFSETQRNKGNFPGRFSGRQFSNSRSEMNVSTLELGDSALYLCASSLGSSETQYFGPGTRLLVL.

This clone was seen once. The V call is TRBV29-1, the J call TRBJ1-1, with D perhaps TRBD1 (6 bases). The germline V and J ends were trimmed by 4 bases and 1 base, with 10 bases remaining between them. The length of the CDR3 is 13 residues. Germline loops: CDR1 SQVTM, CDR2 ANQGSEA. The CDR3 bases are TGCAGCGTTGGGACAGATCAGAACACTGAAGCTTTCTTT. It translates to CSVGTDQNTEAFF.

This chain connects TRBV4-1 to TRBJ2-7; D is ambiguous. CDR1 MGHRA and CDR2 YSYEKL come from the germline V gene. The CDR3 consists of 15 residues. The germline V and J ends were trimmed by 3 bases and 2 bases, with 14 bases remaining between them. The CDR3 is CASSQTEATTYEQYF. Here the CDR3 DNA reads TGCGCCAGCAGCCAGACCGAAGCCACTACCTACGAGCAGTACTTC.

The chain is built from TRBV2 and TRBJ1-5, with D tentatively TRBD1 (6 bases). The CDR3 is 15 residues long. Germline V gene lookup returns CDR1 SNHLY and CDR2 FYNNEI. With 4 bases removed from V and 0 bases from J, the gap between germline ends came to 10 bases. The CDR3 reads CASSGDNLSNQPQHF. The CDR3 coding sequence is TGTGCCAGCAGTGGGGACAACCTTAGCAATCAGCCCCAGCATTTT.

This chain uses TRBV19 with TRBJ1-1, with 9 bases that match TRBD1. V was clipped by 9 bases and J by 2 bases; unmatched bases: 4. CDR1 LNHDA and CDR2 SQIVND come from the germline V gene (reference sequence). CDR3 length: 13 amino acids. CDR3 sequence: CASRTGVNTEAFF. In DNA form, the CDR3 reads TGTGCCAGCCGGACAGGGGTAAACACTGAAGCTTTCTTT.